This TCR beta chain was sequenced during a study of vaccination and CD4 T cells after COVID-19 (dated by TCRdb to about 2022). Background on the whole study: Convalescent patients had a positive SARS-CoV-2 result on nasal swab PCR, and of these patients, nine had mild disease and one had severe disease. Post-COVID blood samples were collected from convalescent patients a median of around 100 days after diagnosis, with a range of roughly 30 to 161 days. Participants received two doses of either the Pfizer-BioNTech BNT162b2 vaccine (n=8) or the Moderna mRNA-1273 vaccine (n=2). As controls, cultures received a CEFX viral epitope pool (the positive control), an HIV-1 Nef peptide pool (the negative control), or no peptide at all. In around 9 COVID-19 convalescent patients and 4 infection-naive healthy vaccine recipients, researchers compared the spike-specific CD4+ TCR repertoire from before mRNA vaccination with the repertoire from after. Six males and four females were included in the convalescent cohort, with two Hispanic individuals, seven Caucasians, two Asians and one multiracial person represented. Post-vaccine blood samples were collected a median of around 10 weeks after the second vaccine dose, ranging from about 13 to 241 days. The cultures were stimulated with overlapping spike peptide pools from SARS-CoV-2 and from the common cold coronaviruses HCoV-NL63, HCoV-OC43 and HCoV-229E. Broad study findings and their caveats: The number of convalescent patients in the study was relatively small, and the study did not examine early timepoints following natural infection. The median number of SARS-CoV-2-reactive clonotypes rose from approximately 20 after infection to some 40 after vaccination, but the change was not significant. Among convalescent patients, a median about 87% of the SARS-CoV-2-reactive clones seen after vaccination appeared only after vaccination, which suggests priming specific to the vaccine. Of the vaccine-specific clones found in convalescent patients, nearly all (304 of 307) were mono-reactive for SARS-CoV-2 spike instead of being cross-reactive with common cold coronaviruses.

Library construction relied on PCR. DNA from cultured CD4+ T cells was subjected to TCR sequencing with the Oncomine TCR Beta short-read assay at the Johns Hopkins FTIC core. The QIAamp micro DNA kit was used to extract genomic DNA from the cultured CD4+ T cells. Oncomine TCR Beta libraries from cultured CD4+ T cells were pooled using unique dual indexes and sequenced on an Illumina iSeq 100. Per the source publication's procedure: Non-productive sequences were removed, and CDR3s that did not start with C, did not end with F or W, or were shorter than 7 amino acids were discarded. The MANAFEST web application was used to identify antigen-specific clonotypes by comparing peptide-stimulated wells against reference wells and other culture wells. For a clone to be called positive, the clone needed an FDR below 0.05, an odds ratio above 5, and a productive frequency above 0.1% in at least two of three replicate wells. A clonotype counted as cross-reactive if it showed significant expansion both in the SARS-CoV-2 spike wells and in at least one common cold coronavirus spike condition. Levenshtein distances (stringdist) and unrooted phylogenetic trees (ape) in R version 3.6.1 were used to assess CDR3 homology. The public reads were reanalyzed by TCRdb: fastp trimming at Q25, MiXCR alignment, in-frame beta chains only. Identical CDR3 protein sequences are pooled into one entry, listed with their most common genes and DNA. The V and J calls were not made by the authors but by TCRdb's processing. Within this sample are more than 10,000 distinct CDR3 sequences, with approximately 61% of them counted one time only. Together, the top ten hold around 20% of the sample.

Explained via the paper, the treatment or condition label denotes: approximately nine-day PBMC culture with coronavirus spike peptide pools or control peptides (ViraFEST assay). The study used the ViraFEST assay, which expanded antigen-specific T cells with peptide pools and then identified expanded clonotypes by TCR sequencing. The positive SARS-CoV-2 PCR tests of the convalescent patients were dated from March to December 2020, before the Alpha, Beta and Delta variants emerged in the United States. Some 2 million PBMCs per well were cultured in IMDM with roughly 5.5% human AB serum and approximately 10 IU/ml IL-2, plus 10 ug/ml peptide pools. Half of the culture medium was replaced with fresh IL-2-containing medium on days 3 and 7. After roughly 11 days of culture, CD4+ T cells were isolated by negative selection with the EasySep CD4+ T cell isolation kit. PBMCs were separated from whole blood using Ficoll-Paque Plus gradient centrifugation and then either used fresh or cryopreserved at -140C. In general, triplicate wells were set up for every culture condition.

Note on this clonotype: No cognate antigen has been identified for it. Base qualities are not at hand, and no much larger clone is one base apart.

The CDR3 covers 14 residues, taking in both the cysteine and the phenylalanine. Only CDR3 DNA is held: 42 bases, read in frame from base 1. V was cut back by 6 bases and J by 0 bases, leaving a gap of 11 bases between them. The germline V gene gives CDR1 as SNHLY and CDR2 as FYNNEI. The specimen was CD4+ T cells from blood, cultured in vitro. The receptor comes from a human donor who had recovered from COVID-19. This receptor chain uses TRBV2 and TRBJ1-1; the D gene cannot be resolved reliably. The CDR3 amino acid sequence is: CASRPHTVNTEAFF. The DNA reads TGTGCCAGCAGGCCACACACGGTGAACACTGAAGCTTTCTTT.